The sample holds a few counts of the clone carrying this T cell receptor beta chain. This record belongs to a study of human T cells and chemical hapten exposure. MiXCR, applied by TCRdb to the RACE reads, yields one record per CDR3 protein. This table has approximately 400,000 distinct CDR3 sequences, 5.1% appearing once. Time point meaning: pre-sensitization, week 0. Treatment noted: therapeutic diphenylcyclopropenone sensitization with weekly scalp DPC. This receptor was taken from a woman aged 50 to 65 with alopecia areata. Some clones in this sample may be carry-over from other donors' samples. The sequenced sample was whole blood, obtained in connection with sensitization to the hapten diphenylcyclopropenone (DPC).

The CDR3 coding sequence is TGTGCCAGCAGCTTAAATGCCGCCAACATTCAGTACTTC. Translation gives CASSLNAANIQYF. The gene calls are TRBV7-8 and TRBJ2-4; D is unclear. Germline CDR1 is SGHVS and CDR2 is FQNEAQ. The V and J ends lost 2 bases and 7 bases respectively, with 9 bases between them. CDR3 length equals 13 residues.